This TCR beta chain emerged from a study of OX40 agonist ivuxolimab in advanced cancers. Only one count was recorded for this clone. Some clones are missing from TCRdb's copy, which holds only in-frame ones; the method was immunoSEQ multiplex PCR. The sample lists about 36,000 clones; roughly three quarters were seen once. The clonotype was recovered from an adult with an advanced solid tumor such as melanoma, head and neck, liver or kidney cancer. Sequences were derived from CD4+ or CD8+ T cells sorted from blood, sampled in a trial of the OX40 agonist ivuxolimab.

CDR3 nucleotides: TGTGCCATCAGTGGGGGGGGGAATGAGCAGTTCTTC. Translating it yields CAISGGGNEQFF. This chain joins TRBV10-3 and TRBJ2-1; the match to TRBD2 covers 7 bases. Germline lookup yields CDR1 ENHRY and CDR2 SYGVKD. The CDR3 length is 12 residues. The ends lost 4 bases at V and 7 bases at J; junction bases unmatched: 1.